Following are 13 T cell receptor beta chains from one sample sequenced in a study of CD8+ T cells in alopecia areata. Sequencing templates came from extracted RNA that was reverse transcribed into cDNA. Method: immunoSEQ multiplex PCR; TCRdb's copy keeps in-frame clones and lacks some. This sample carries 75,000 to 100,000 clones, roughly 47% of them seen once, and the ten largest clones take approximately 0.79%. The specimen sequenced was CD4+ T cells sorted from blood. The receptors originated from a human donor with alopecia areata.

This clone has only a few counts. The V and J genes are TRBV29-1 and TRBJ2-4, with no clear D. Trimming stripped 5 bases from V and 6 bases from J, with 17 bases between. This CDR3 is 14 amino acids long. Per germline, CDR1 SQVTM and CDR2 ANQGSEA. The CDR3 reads CSVSVRNTGNIQYF. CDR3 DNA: TGCAGCGTTTCAGTTAGAAATACGGGAAACATTCAGTACTTC.

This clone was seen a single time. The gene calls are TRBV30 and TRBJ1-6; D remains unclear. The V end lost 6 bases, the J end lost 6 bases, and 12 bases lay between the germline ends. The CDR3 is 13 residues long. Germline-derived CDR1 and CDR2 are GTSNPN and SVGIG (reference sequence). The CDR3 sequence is CACPLSRNSPLHF. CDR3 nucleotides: TGTGCCTGCCCTTTGAGTCGTAATTCACCCCTCCACTTT. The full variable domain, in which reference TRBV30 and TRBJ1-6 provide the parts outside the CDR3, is SQTIHQWPATLVQPVGSPLSLECTVEGTSNPNLYWYRQAAGRGLQLLFYSVGIGQISSEVPQNLSASRPQDRQFILSSKKLLLSDSGFYLCACPLSRNSPLHFGNGTRLTVT.

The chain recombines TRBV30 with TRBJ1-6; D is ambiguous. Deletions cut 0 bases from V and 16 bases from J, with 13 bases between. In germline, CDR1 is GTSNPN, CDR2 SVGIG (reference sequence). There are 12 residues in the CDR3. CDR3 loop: CAWSVQHLYLHF. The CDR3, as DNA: TGTGCCTGGAGTGTACAGCATCTATATCTCCACTTT.

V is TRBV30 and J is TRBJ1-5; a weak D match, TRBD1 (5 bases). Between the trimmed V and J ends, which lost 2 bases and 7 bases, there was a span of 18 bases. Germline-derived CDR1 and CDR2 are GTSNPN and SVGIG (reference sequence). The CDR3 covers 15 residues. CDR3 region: CAWSPRGGRDQPQHF. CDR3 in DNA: TGTGCCTGGAGTCCACGGGGGGGGAGGGACCAGCCCCAGCATTTT.

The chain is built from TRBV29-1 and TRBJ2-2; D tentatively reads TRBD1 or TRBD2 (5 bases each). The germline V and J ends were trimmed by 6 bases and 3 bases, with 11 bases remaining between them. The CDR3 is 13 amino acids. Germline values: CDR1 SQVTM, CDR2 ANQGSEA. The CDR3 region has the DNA TGCAGCGTAGGGGACCGGGACACCGGGGAGCTGTTTTTT. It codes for CSVGDRDTGELFF.

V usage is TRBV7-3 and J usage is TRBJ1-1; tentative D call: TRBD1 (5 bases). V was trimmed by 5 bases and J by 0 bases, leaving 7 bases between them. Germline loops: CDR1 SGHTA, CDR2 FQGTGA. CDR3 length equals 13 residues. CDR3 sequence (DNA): TGTGCCAGCAGCCCGGGGCTGAACACTGAAGCTTTCTTT. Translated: CASSPGLNTEAFF.

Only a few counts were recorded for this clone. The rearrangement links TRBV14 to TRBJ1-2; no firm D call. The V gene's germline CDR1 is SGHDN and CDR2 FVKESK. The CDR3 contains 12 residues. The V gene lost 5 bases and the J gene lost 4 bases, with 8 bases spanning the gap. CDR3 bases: TGTGCCAGCAGCGCTCGCGGCTATGGCTACACCTTC. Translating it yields CASSARGYGYTF. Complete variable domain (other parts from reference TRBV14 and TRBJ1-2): EAGVTQFPSHSVIEKGQTVTLRCDPISGHDNLYWYRRVMGKEIKFLLHFVKESKQDESGMPNNRFLAERTGGTYSTLKVQPAELEDSGVYFCASSARGYGYTFGSGTRLTVV.

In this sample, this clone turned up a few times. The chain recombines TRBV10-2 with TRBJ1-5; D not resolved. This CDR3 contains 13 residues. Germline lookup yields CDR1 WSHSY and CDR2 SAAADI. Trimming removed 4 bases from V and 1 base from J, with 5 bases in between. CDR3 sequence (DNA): TGCGCCAGCAGTGGGGAAAGCAATCAGCCCCAGCATTTT. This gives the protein CASSGESNQPQHF.

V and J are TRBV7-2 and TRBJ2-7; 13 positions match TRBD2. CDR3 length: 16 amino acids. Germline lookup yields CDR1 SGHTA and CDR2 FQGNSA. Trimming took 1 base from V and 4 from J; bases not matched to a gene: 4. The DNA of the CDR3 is TGTGCCAGCAGCTTAGAAGGACTAGCGGGAGTGTACGAGCAGTACTTC. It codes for CASSLEGLAGVYEQYF.

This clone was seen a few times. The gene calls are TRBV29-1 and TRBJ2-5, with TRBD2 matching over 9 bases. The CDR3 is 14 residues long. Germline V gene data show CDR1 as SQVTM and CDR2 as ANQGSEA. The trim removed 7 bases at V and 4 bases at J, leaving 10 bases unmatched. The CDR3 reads CSGLAGVGSETQYF. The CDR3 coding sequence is TGCAGCGGGTTAGCGGGAGTAGGGTCAGAGACCCAGTACTTC.

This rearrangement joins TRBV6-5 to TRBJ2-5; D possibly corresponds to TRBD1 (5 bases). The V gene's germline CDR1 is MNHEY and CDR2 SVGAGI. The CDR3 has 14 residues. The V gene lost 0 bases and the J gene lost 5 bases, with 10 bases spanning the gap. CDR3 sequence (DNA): TGTGCCAGCAGTTACTCGACAGCTTCCGAGACCCAGTACTTC. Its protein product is CASSYSTASETQYF.

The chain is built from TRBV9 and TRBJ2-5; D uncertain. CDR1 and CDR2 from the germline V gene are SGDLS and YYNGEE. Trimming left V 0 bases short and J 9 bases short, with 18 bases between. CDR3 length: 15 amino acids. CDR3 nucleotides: TGTGCCAGCAGCGTAGGTATTGGCAGTCGAGTGGCCCAGTACTTC. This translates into CASSVGIGSRVAQYF.

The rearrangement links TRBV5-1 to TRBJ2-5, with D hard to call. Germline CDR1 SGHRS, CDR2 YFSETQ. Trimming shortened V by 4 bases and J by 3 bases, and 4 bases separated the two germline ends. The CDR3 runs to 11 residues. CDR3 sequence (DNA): TGCGCCAGCAGCCGTGAAGAGACCCAGTACTTC. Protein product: CASSREETQYF. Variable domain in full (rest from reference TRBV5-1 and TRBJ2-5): KAGVTQTPRYLIKTRGQQVTLSCSPISGHRSVSWYQQTPGQGLQFLFEYFSETQRNKGNFPGRFSGRQFSNSRSEMNVSTLELGDSALYLCASSREETQYFGPGTRLLVL.